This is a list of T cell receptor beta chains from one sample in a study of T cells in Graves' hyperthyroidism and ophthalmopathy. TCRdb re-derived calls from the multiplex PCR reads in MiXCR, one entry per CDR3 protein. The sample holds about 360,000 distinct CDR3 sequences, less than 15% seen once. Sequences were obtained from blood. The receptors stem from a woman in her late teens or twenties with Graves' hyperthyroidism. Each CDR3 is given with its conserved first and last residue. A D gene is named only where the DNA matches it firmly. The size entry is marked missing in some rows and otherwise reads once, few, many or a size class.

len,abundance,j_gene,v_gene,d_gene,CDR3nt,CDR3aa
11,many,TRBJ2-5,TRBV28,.,TGTGCCAGCAGTACTGAAGAGACCCAGTACTTC,CASSTEETQYF
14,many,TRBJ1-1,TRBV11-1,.,TGTGCCAGCAGCTTCGACAGCATGAACACTGAAGCTTTCTTT,CASSFDSMNTEAFF
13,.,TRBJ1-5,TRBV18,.,TGTGCCAGCTCACCACCTTACACGGACCTCCAGCATTTT,CASSPPYTDLQHF
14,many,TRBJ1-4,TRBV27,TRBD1,TGTGCCAGCAGTCCTCAGGACAGGGCCGAAAAACTGTTTTTT,CASSPQDRAEKLFF
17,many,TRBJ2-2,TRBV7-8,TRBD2,TGTGCCAGCAGCTTAGTTTCCCCTAGCGGGAACACCGGGGAGCTGTTTTTT,CASSLVSPSGNTGELFF
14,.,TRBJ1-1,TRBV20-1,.,TGCAGTGCTAGAGATGTGGGTTGGGACACTGAAGCTTTCTTT,CSARDVGWDTEAFF
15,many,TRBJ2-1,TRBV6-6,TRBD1,TGTGCCAGCAGTTACTCGGGACAGGGCTACAATGAGCAGTTCTTC,CASSYSGQGYNEQFF
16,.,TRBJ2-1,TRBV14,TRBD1,TGTGCCAGCAGCCAAGTTAGGAACAGGGGGTACAATGAGCAGTTCTTC,CASSQVRNRGYNEQFF
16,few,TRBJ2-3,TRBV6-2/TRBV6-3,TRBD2,TGTGCCAGCAGTCCTTGGGGCGGGGGACTCCCTGATACGCAGTATTTT,CASSPWGGGLPDTQYF
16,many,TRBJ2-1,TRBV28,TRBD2,TGTGCCAGCAGTCGCCCCCCGAGCGGGAGGGGGAATGAGCAGTTCTTC,CASSRPPSGRGNEQFF
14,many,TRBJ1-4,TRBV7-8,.,TGTGCCAGCAGCTTTGACGGACATAATGAAAAACTGTTTTTT,CASSFDGHNEKLFF
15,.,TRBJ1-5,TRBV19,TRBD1,TGTGCCAGTAAGGACAGGTCGCGTAGCAATCAGCCCCAGCATTTT,CASKDRSRSNQPQHF
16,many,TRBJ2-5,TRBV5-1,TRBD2,TGCGCCAGCAGCTCTGGACTAGCGGGATTTTCGGAGACCCAGTACTTC,CASSSGLAGFSETQYF
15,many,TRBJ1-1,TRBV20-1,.,TGCAGTGCCATACCGATTATGGGGGGTTCAGCTGAAGCTTTCTTT,CSAIPIMGGSAEAFF
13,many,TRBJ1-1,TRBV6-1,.,TGTGCCAGCATCGACAGGACGAACACTGAAGCTTTCTTT,CASIDRTNTEAFF
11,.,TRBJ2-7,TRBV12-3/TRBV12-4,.,TGTGCCAGCAGTGAGAGGTACGAGCAGTACTTC,CASSERYEQYF
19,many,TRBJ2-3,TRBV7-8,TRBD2,TGTGCCAGCACCCAAGGGCGCCTGGGACTAGCGGGAGTTGGAGATACGCAGTATTTT,CASTQGRLGLAGVGDTQYF
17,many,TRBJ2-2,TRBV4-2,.,TGTGCCAGCAGCCAGGAGCCTGACCCCCGGGGCACCGGGGAGCTGTTTTTT,CASSQEPDPRGTGELFF